Following are 21 T cell receptor beta chains from one sample sequenced in a study of blood T cell repertoires in COVID-19. The repertoire was sequenced with immunoSEQ multiplex PCR; TCRdb's copy has only in-frame clones and lacks some. The sample records over 200,000 clones, approximately 91% being singletons. Specimen: peripheral blood. The receptors were sampled from a man between 60 and 75 years old who had recovered from COVID-19.

This clone is a singleton in its sample. In DNA, the CDR3 is TGCGCCAGCAGTGCGGGGGCTAGCGGGATCTACGAGCAGTACTTC. Amino acids: CASSAGASGIYEQYF. This chain uses TRBV5-1 with TRBJ2-7; TRBD2 matches at 9 bases. The junction had 9 bases not matched to a gene; V was cut back by 5 bases and J by 3 bases. This CDR3 has 15 residues. The germline V gene encodes CDR1 SGHRS and CDR2 YFSETQ.

J is TRBJ2-7 and V is TRBV11-2, with TRBD1 as a possible D gene (6 bases). Germline V CDR1 and CDR2: SGHAT, FQNNGV. Trimming took 0 bases from V and 3 from J, leaving 15 bases between them. The CDR3 is made up of 16 amino acids. CDR3 amino acids: CASSLDGGQTYYEQYF. CDR3 coding DNA: TGTGCCAGCAGCTTAGATGGTGGACAGACCTACTACGAGCAGTACTTC.

The chain has TRBV2 and TRBJ1-4; 7 bases fit TRBD1. Germline V gene sequence: CDR1 SNHLY, CDR2 FYNNEI. The V gene end was trimmed by 8 bases and the J gene end by 8 bases; junction bases not matched to a gene: 11. The CDR3 runs to 14 residues. For the CDR3, the DNA is TGTGCCAGCTTAAGAGGGCAGGGGGGAGAAAAACTGTTTTTT. It is translated as CASLRGQGGEKLFF.

The rearrangement links TRBV7-6 to TRBJ2-2, with D possibly TRBD2 on 6 matching bases. V lost 5 bases, J lost 4 bases, and 17 bases lay in between. The CDR3 is made up of 16 amino acids. The germline V gene encodes CDR1 SGHVS and CDR2 FNYEAQ. CDR3 sequence (DNA): TGTGCCAGCAGCACCTCATATTCAGCGGGCACCGGGGAGCTGTTTTTT. Translation gives CASSTSYSAGTGELFF. Variable domain in full (rest from reference TRBV7-6 and TRBJ2-2): GAGVSQSPRYKVTKRGQDVALRCDPISGHVSLYWYRQALGQGPEFLTYFNYEAQQDKSGLPNDRFSAERPEGSISTLTIQRTEQRDSAMYRCASSTSYSAGTGELFFGEGSRLTVL.

The genes are TRBV9 and TRBJ2-3; 11 bases fit TRBD2. The germline V gene encodes CDR1 SGDLS and CDR2 YYNGEE. This CDR3 region has 16 residues. V was pared by 2 bases and J by 3 bases, with 5 bases of the junction left unmatched. The chain's CDR3 is CASSVVAGGQTDTQYF. DNA for the CDR3: TGTGCCAGCAGCGTGGTAGCGGGGGGGCAGACAGATACGCAGTATTTT.

The count of this clone is one. The V gene is TRBV12-3 or TRBV12-4, the J gene TRBJ2-7; D unresolved. The V end was cut by 7 bases, the J end by 1 base, with 11 bases between. There are 13 residues in the CDR3. CDR3: CASTLSDSYEQYF. The CDR3 nucleotides read TGTGCCAGCACCCTCAGCGATTCCTACGAGCAGTACTTC.

This chain connects TRBV28 to TRBJ1-3, with no clear D. Germline V gene data show CDR1 as MDHEN and CDR2 as SYDVKM. V lost 7 bases to trimming and J lost 3 bases, with 13 bases between them. The CDR3 runs 14 residues. The CDR3 here is CASTLTGSGNTIYF. The CDR3 DNA sequence: TGTGCCAGCACTCTAACGGGGAGTGGAAACACCATATATTTT. Drawing the rest from reference TRBV28 and TRBJ1-3, the complete variable domain is DVKVTQSSRYLVKRTGEKVFLECVQDMDHENMFWYRQDPGLGLRLIYFSYDVKMKEKGDIPEGYSVSREKKERFSLILESASTNQTSMYLCASTLTGSGNTIYFGEGSWLTVV.

This clone appeared once. The chain joins TRBV6-5 to TRBJ2-5; D is undetermined. V shed 6 bases and J shed 1 base, with 15 bases lying between them. Per the germline V gene, CDR1 is MNHEY and CDR2 is SVGAGI. CDR3 length: 15 residues. This CDR3 is CASSSRRVTQETQYF. The CDR3 bases are TGTGCCAGCAGCTCCCGCCGGGTAACCCAAGAGACCCAGTACTTC.

The chain recombines TRBV9 with TRBJ2-3, with TRBD2 as a possible D gene (5 bases). In germline, CDR1 is SGDLS, CDR2 YYNGEE. The CDR3 is 16 amino acids. Trimming pared 0 bases from V and 0 bases from J, leaving 11 bases between. CDR3 sequence: CASSVAEGFSTDTQYF. In DNA form, the CDR3 reads TGTGCCAGCAGCGTAGCTGAGGGTTTTAGCACAGATACGCAGTATTTT.

The chain recombines TRBV4-3 with TRBJ1-4; 7 positions match TRBD1. The CDR3 has 16 amino acids. J was trimmed by 4 bases and V by 2 bases; bases with no gene match: 7. Germline V CDR1 and CDR2: LGHNA, YSLEER. CDR3 nucleotides: TGCGCCAGCAGCCAAAACAGGGGTTCTGGTAATGAAAAACTGTTTTTT. Its translation: CASSQNRGSGNEKLFF.

The table lists this clone with a count of one. The CDR3 sequence is CASSIVFGAPRGYTF. In nucleotides, the CDR3 is TGTGCCAGTAGTATCGTCTTCGGTGCACCCCGTGGCTACACCTTC. The chain couples TRBV19 to TRBJ1-2; D unresolved. V was trimmed by 3 bases and J by 7 bases, leaving 18 bases between them. Germline V gene data show CDR1 as LNHDA and CDR2 as SQIVND (reference sequence). The length of the CDR3 is 15 residues.

The chain employs TRBV5-1 and TRBJ2-3; D is unclear. Between the trimmed V and J ends, which lost 1 base and 5 bases, there was a span of 2 bases. The CDR3 is made up of 11 amino acids. Germline V lookup: CDR1 SGHRS, CDR2 YFSETQ. The CDR3 nucleotides are TGCGCCAGCAGCTTGCAAGATACGCAGTATTTT. It yields the protein CASSLQDTQYF.

The chain is built from TRBV10-2 and TRBJ1-6, with 7 positions matching TRBD1. The junction had 5 bases not matched to a gene; V was cut back by 2 bases and J by 13 bases. In germline, CDR1 is WSHSY, CDR2 SAAADI. The CDR3 is 13 residues long. The CDR3 region has the DNA TGCGCCAGCAGTGAGCCAGGGGGAGGTCCCCTCCACTTT. It encodes CASSEPGGGPLHF.

The V call is TRBV2, the J call TRBJ2-2; TRBD2 matches 9 bases. Germline CDR1 reads SNHLY; CDR2 reads FYNNEI. After removal of 6 bases from V and 4 bases from J, the junction contained 9 bases not matched to a gene. The CDR3 covers 16 residues. The CDR3 nucleotides are TGTGCCAGCAGGATAGCGGGGGTGATATCCACCGGGGAGCTGTTTTTT. It is translated as CASRIAGVISTGELFF.

The V and J genes are TRBV6-2 or TRBV6-3 and TRBJ1-5; tentative D call: TRBD1 (6 bases). This CDR3 spans 15 amino acids. Germline V CDR1 and CDR2: MNHEY, SVGEGT. V lost 5 bases and J lost 7, with 18 bases in between. The CDR3 sequence is CASSRTGTLSQPQHF. The CDR3 bases are TGTGCCAGCAGTCGAACCGGGACACTCAGCCAGCCCCAGCATTTT.

The chain uses TRBV2 and TRBJ1-5; 7 bases match TRBD1. CDR1 is SNHLY, CDR2 FYNNEI, per germline. Trimming took 8 bases from V and 3 from J; bases not matched to a gene: 10. The CDR3 is 15 amino acids. The CDR3 DNA is TGTGCCAGCCAATATCAGGGGGGAGACAATCAGCCCCAGCATTTT. Protein product: CASQYQGGDNQPQHF.

This clone has ten or more counts. CDR3 in amino acids: CASTSLRGPNSPLHF. CDR3 nucleotides: TGTGCCAGCACCTCCCTGCGGGGGCCGAATTCACCCCTCCACTTT. The chain has TRBV27 and TRBJ1-6; D perhaps matches TRBD1 (6 bases). V dropped 7 bases and J dropped 7 bases, with 17 bases sitting between them. Germline V CDR1 and CDR2: MNHEY, SMNVEV (reference sequence). The CDR3 has 15 residues.

The CDR3 loop is CASSHSYEQYF. As DNA, the CDR3 is TGCGCCAGCAGCCATTCCTACGAGCAGTACTTC. V gene TRBV5-1 combines with J gene TRBJ2-7; no firm D call. The CDR3 is made up of 11 amino acids. Per germline, CDR1 SGHRS and CDR2 YFSETQ. Between the trimmed V and J ends, which lost 4 bases and 1 base, there was a span of 3 bases.

The chain employs TRBV30 and TRBJ1-1; D unclear. The CDR3 sequence is 14 residues long. CDR1 is GTSNPN and CDR2 is SVGIG in the germline V gene (reference sequence). Trimming shortened V by 0 bases and J by 0 bases, and 8 bases separated the two germline ends. In DNA, the CDR3 is TGTGCCTGGAGTGTAAATGTAATGAACACTGAAGCTTTCTTT. Translated, it gives CAWSVNVMNTEAFF.

The rearrangement joins TRBV24-1 to TRBJ1-6; TRBD1 agrees at 8 bases. V lost 3 bases, J lost 4 bases, and 1 base stayed unmatched. The germline gives CDR1 KGHDR, CDR2 SFDVKD. The CDR3 length is 15 residues. CDR3 sequence (DNA): TGTGCCACCAGTGATGGACAGGGTTATAATTCACCCCTCCACTTT. Translation gives CATSDGQGYNSPLHF.

J is TRBJ1-4 and V is TRBV4-2; 9 nucleotides agree with TRBD1. Germline V gene data show CDR1 as LGHNA and CDR2 as YNFKEQ. J was trimmed by 8 bases and V by 1 base; bases with no gene match: 8. The CDR3 totals 16 residues. CDR3 nucleotides: TGTGCCAGCAGCCAAGGGGCGACAGGGGGAGAGGAAAAACTGTTTTTT. This encodes CASSQGATGGEEKLFF.